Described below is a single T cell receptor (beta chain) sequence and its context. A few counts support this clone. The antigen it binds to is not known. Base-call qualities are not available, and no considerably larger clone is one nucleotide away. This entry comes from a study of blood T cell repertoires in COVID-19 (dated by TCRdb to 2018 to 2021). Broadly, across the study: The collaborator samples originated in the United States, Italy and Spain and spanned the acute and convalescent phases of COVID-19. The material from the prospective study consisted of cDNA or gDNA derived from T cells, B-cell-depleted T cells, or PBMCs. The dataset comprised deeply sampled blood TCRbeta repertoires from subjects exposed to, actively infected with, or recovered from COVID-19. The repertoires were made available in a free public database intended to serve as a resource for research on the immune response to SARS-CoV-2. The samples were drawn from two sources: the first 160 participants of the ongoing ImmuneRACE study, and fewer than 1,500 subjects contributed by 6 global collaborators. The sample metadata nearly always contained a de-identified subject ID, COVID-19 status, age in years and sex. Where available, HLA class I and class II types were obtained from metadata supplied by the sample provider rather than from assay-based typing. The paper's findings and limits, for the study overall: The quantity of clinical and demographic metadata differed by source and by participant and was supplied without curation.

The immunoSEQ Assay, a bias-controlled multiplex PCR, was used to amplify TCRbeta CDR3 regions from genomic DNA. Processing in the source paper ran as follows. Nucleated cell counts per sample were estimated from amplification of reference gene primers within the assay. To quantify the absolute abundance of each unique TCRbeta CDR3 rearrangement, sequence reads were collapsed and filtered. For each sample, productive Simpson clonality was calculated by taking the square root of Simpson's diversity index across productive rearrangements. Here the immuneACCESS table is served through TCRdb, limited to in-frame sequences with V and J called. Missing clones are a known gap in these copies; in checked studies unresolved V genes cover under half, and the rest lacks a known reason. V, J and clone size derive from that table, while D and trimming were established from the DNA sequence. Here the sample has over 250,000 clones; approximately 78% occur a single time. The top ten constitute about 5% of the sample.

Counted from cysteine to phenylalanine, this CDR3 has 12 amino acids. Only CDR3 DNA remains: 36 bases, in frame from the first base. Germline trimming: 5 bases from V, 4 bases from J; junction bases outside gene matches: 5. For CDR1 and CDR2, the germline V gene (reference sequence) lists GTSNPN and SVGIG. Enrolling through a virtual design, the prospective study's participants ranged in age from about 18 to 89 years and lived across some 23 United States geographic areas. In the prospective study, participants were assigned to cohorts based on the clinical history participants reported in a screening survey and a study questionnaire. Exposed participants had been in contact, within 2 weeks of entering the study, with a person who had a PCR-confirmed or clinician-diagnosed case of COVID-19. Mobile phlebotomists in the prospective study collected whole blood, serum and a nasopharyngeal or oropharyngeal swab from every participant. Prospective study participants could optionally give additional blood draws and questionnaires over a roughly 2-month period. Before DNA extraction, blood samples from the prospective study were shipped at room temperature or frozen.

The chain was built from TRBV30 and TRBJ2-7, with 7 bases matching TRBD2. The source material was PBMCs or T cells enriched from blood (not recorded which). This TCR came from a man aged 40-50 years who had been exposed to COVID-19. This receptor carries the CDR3 CAWATGGYEQYF. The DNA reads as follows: TGTGCCTGGGCCACGGGGGGTTACGAGCAGTACTTC.